This T cell receptor beta chain derives from a study of T cells after yellow fever vaccination. Overall study results and limits: Re-detected after boosting: most primary clones, more than 95% of CD4 and under 90% of CD8.

Production of TCR cDNA was by 5'RACE template switching, which also added a universal primer site and UMIs. TCRdb processed the 5' RACE reads anew with MiXCR; each CDR3 protein has one entry. The repertoire holds under 550,000 distinct CDR3 sequences, with 20% to 25% as singletons. With V trimmed by 8 bases and J by 4 bases, 9 bases remained unmatched. The CDR3 has 15 residues. The germline gives CDR1 ENHRY, CDR2 SYGVKD. Comments on this clonotype: Its antigen is not identified.

The chain recombines TRBV10-3 with TRBJ1-4; 8 nucleotides agree with TRBD1. The sequence derives from a man between 18 and 35 years old who received the YFV17D yellow fever vaccine. This specimen consisted of PBMCs, obtained more than 20 days after the first yellow fever vaccination. CDR3 in amino acids: CAIAPNRGVNEKLFF. CDR3 coding DNA: TGTGCCATCGCCCCTAACAGGGGGGTTAATGAAAAACTGTTTTTT.